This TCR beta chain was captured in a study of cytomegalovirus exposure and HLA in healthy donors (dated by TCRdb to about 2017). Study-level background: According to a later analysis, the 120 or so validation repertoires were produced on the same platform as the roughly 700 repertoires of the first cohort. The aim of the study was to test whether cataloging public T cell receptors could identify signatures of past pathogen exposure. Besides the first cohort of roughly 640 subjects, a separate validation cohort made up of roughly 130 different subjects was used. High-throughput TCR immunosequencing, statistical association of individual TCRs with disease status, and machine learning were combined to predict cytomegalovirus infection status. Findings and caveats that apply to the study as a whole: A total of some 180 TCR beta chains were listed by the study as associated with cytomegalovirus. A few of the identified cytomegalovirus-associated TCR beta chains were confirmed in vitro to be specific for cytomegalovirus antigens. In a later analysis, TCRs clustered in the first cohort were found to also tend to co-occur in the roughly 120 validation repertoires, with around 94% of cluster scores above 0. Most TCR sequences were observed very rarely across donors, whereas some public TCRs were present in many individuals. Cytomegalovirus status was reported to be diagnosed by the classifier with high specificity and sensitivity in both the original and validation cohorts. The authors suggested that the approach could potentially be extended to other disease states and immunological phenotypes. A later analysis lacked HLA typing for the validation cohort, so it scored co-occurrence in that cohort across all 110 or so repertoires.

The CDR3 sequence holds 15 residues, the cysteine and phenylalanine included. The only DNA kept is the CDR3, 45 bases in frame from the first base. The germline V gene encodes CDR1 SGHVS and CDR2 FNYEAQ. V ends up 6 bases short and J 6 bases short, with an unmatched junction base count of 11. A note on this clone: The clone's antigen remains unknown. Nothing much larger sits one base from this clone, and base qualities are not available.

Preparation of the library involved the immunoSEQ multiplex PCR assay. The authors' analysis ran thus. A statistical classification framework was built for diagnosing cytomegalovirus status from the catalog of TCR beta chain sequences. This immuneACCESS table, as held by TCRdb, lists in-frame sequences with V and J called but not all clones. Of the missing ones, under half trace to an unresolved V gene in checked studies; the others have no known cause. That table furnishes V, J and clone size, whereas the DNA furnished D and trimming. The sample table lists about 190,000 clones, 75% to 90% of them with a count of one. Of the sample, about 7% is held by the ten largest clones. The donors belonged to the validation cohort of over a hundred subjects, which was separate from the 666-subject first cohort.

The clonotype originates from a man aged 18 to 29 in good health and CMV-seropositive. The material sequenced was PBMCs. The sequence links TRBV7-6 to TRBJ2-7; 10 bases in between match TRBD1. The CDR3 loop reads CASSFGTGDLGEQYF. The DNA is TGTGCCAGCAGTTTCGGGACAGGGGATTTGGGCGAGCAGTACTTC.